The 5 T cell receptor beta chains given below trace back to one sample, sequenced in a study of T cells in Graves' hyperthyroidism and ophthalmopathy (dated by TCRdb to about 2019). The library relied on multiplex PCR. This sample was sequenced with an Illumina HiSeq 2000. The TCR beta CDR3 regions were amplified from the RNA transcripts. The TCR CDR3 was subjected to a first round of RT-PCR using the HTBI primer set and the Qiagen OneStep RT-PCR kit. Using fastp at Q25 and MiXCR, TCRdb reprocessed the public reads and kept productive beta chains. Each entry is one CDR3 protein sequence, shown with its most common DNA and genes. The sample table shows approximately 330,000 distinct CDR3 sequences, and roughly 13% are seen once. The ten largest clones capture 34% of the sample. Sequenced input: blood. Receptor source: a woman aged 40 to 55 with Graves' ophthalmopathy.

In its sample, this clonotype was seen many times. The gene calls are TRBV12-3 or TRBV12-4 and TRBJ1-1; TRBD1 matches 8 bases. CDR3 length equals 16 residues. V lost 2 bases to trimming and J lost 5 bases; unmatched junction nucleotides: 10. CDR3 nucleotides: TGTGCCAGCAGTTTATCAGGCAGGGGGCGTCGGACTGAAGCTTTCTTT. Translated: CASSLSGRGRRTEAFF.

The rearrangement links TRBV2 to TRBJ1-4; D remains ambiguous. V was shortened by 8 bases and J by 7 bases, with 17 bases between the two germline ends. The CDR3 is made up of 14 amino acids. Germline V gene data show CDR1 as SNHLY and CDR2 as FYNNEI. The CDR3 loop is CASLAAGYREKLFF. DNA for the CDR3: TGTGCCAGCCTAGCGGCGGGGTATCGTGAAAAACTGTTTTTT.

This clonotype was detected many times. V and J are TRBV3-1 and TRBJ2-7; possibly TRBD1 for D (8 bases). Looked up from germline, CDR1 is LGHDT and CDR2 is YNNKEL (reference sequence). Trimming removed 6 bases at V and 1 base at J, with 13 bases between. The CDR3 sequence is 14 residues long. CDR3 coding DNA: TGTGCCAGCAGAGCGGGACAGGCGTCCTACGAGCAGTACTTC. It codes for CASRAGQASYEQYF.

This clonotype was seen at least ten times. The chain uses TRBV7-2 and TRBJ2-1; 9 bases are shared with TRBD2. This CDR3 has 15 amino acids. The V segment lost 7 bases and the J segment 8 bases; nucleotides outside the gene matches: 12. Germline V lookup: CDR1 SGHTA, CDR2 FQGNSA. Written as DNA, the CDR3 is TGTGCCAGCAACCTATTGCGGGAGGGCCTAGATGAGCAGTTCTTC. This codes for CASNLLREGLDEQFF.

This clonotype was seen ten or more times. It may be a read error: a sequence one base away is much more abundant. CDR3: CACSRTVNTEAFF. In nucleotides, the CDR3 is TGTGCCTGCAGCCGGACAGTGAACACTGAAGCTTTCTTT. The chain links TRBV6-1 to TRBJ1-1; TRBD1 might be the D (6 bases). The CDR3 runs to 13 residues. Per germline, CDR1 MNHNS and CDR2 SASEGT.